This is a list of T cell receptor beta chains from one sample in a study of T cells in Graves' hyperthyroidism and ophthalmopathy. Using its own MiXCR run on the multiplex PCR reads, TCRdb lists one record per CDR3 protein. Counted here are around 370,000 distinct CDR3 sequences, approximately 17% occurring once; the ten biggest clones make up 35% to 50%. The sequencing input was blood. The receptors were sampled from a man between 18 and 35 years old with Graves' ophthalmopathy. The CDR3 runs from the conserved cysteine through the conserved F or W. The D gene is left open where the match is weak. Some rows have no size entry. The others give once, few or many, or a class for an expanded clone.

d_call,clone_size,v_call,j_call,cdr3_aa,cdr3_nt
TRBD1,many,TRBV7-9,TRBJ2-1,CASSPTGGTGRYEQFF,TGTGCCAGCAGCCCCACTGGCGGGACAGGGAGGTATGAGCAGTTCTTC
NA,few,TRBV5-8,TRBJ1-5,CASHGADNQPQHF,TGTGCCAGCCACGGGGCCGATAATCAGCCCCAGCATTTT
TRBD1,many,TRBV5-1,TRBJ2-7,CASGGQGQQYF,TGCGCCAGTGGCGGACAGGGACAGCAGTACTTC
NA,NA,TRBV28,TRBJ2-1,CASRIGGFSYNEQFF,TGTGCCAGCAGGATAGGGGGTTTTTCCTACAATGAGCAGTTCTTC
NA,many,TRBV11-2,TRBJ2-7,CASSSTGALMTEQYF,TGTGCCAGCAGCTCGACAGGAGCGCTTATGACCGAGCAGTACTTC
NA,many,TRBV20-1,TRBJ2-7,CSARGRRAGVGEQYF,TGCAGTGCTAGAGGGCGGCGGGCCGGAGTCGGGGAGCAGTACTTC
TRBD1,NA,TRBV3-1,TRBJ1-2,CASSRGTGKNYGYTF,TGTGCCAGCAGCCGTGGGACAGGGAAAAACTATGGCTACACCTTC
TRBD1,many,TRBV2,TRBJ1-5,CASSHRGNQPQHF,TGTGCCAGCAGTCACAGGGGGAATCAGCCCCAGCATTTT
NA,NA,TRBV30,TRBJ2-7,CAWMAGSYYEQYF,TGTGCCTGGATGGCGGGATCGTACTACGAGCAGTACTTC
TRBD2,many,TRBV10-3,TRBJ2-7,CAISGGRGGSYEQYF,TGTGCCATCAGCGGCGGGAGGGGGGGGTCCTACGAGCAGTACTTC
NA,NA,TRBV19,TRBJ2-2,CASSPQYTGELVF,TGTGCCAGTAGTCCCCAATACACCGGGGAGCTGGTTTTT
NA,NA,TRBV15,TRBJ1-2,CATSRSQGNYGYTF,TGTGCCACCAGCAGATCCCAGGGGAACTATGGCTACACCTTC
TRBD1,NA,TRBV7-3,TRBJ2-1,CASSSSAPGQSYNEQFF,TGTGCCAGCAGTTCCTCCGCACCGGGACAGAGTTACAATGAGCAGTTCTTC
TRBD1,many,TRBV27,TRBJ2-7,CASLDRYSYEQYF,TGTGCCAGTTTGGACAGGTACTCCTACGAGCAGTACTTC
TRBD2,few,TRBV9,TRBJ2-3,CASSPSGLAGGFDTQYF,TGTGCCAGCAGCCCGAGCGGACTAGCGGGGGGGTTCGATACGCAGTATTTT
TRBD1,many,TRBV12-3/TRBV12-4,TRBJ1-6,CASRPGQYNSPLHF,TGTGCCAGCAGACCGGGACAGTATAATTCACCCCTCCACTTT
NA,NA,TRBV6-2/TRBV6-3,TRBJ2-7,CASRPLPGRSYEQYF,TGTGCCAGCAGGCCTCTCCCAGGCCGATCCTACGAGCAGTACTTC
NA,many,TRBV5-1,TRBJ2-7,CASSAGGNSYEQYF,TGCGCCAGCAGCGCGGGCGGGAATTCCTACGAGCAGTACTTC
TRBD1,few,TRBV24-1,TRBJ2-3,CATSEDRARLGDTQYF,TGTGCCACCAGTGAAGACAGGGCCCGCTTGGGAGATACGCAGTATTTT
TRBD2,NA,TRBV9,TRBJ2-3,CASSTSRPGSSGGTTDTQYF,TGTGCCAGCAGCACGTCCAGGCCGGGATCTAGCGGGGGAACCACAGATACGCAGTATTTT
TRBD1,many,TRBV20-1,TRBJ1-5,CSARADRGLHQPQHF,TGCAGTGCTAGAGCGGACAGGGGGCTACATCAGCCCCAGCATTTT
NA,few,TRBV5-1,TRBJ2-2,CASSLSEHGELFF,TGCGCCAGCAGCTTGTCGGAGCACGGGGAGCTGTTTTTT
NA,NA,TRBV7-6,TRBJ2-5,CASSLDPRLATTQYF,TGTGCCAGCAGCTTAGATCCCCGTTTAGCGACGACCCAGTACTTC
NA,many,TRBV20-1,TRBJ1-1,CSARAVSTEAFF,TGCAGTGCTAGGGCAGTTAGCACTGAAGCTTTCTTT
TRBD1,NA,TRBV18,TRBJ1-6,CASSPGSQGAYNSPLHF,TGTGCCAGCTCACCAGGATCGCAGGGGGCGTATAATTCACCCCTCCACTTT
TRBD2,many,TRBV24-1,TRBJ2-5,CATPAGLEMGETQYF,TGTGCCACGCCGGCGGGACTAGAGATGGGAGAGACCCAGTACTTC
NA,many,TRBV6-6,TRBJ2-3,CASSYGREADTQYF,TGTGCCAGCAGTTACGGCAGGGAGGCAGATACGCAGTATTTT
NA,many,TRBV5-1,TRBJ2-1,CASSLEGQTYNEQFF,TGCGCCAGCAGCTTGGAGGGACAAACCTACAATGAGCAGTTCTTC
TRBD2,many,TRBV12-3/TRBV12-4,TRBJ2-5,CASSGGESVETQYF,TGTGCCAGCAGTGGGGGGGAGAGCGTGGAGACCCAGTACTTC
NA,NA,TRBV6-6,TRBJ2-5,CASSYSGWDPKLETQYF,TGTGCCAGCAGTTACTCGGGTTGGGACCCAAAGCTAGAGACCCAGTACTTC
NA,many,TRBV2,TRBJ2-3,CASSEAEAQYF,TGTGCCAGCAGTGAAGCAGAGGCGCAGTATTTT
NA,few,TRBV4-1,TRBJ2-2,CASTQGLNTGELFF,TGCGCCAGCACCCAGGGCCTTAACACCGGGGAGCTGTTTTTT
TRBD1,NA,TRBV9,TRBJ2-1,CASSVGGQGRNEQFF,TGTGCCAGCAGCGTCGGGGGACAGGGGCGCAATGAGCAGTTCTTC
TRBD2,few,TRBV29-1,TRBJ2-7,CSVEAGGSYVGNEQYF,TGCAGCGTTGAGGCGGGGGGCTCCTATGTAGGGAACGAGCAGTACTTC
NA,few,TRBV18,TRBJ2-7,CASSPRGGAANEQYF,TGTGCCAGCTCACCCAGAGGGGGGGCGGCCAACGAGCAGTACTTC
TRBD1,few,TRBV6-1,TRBJ2-1,CASSARQGLNNEQLF,TGTGCCAGCAGTGCCCGACAGGGGTTGAACAATGAGCAGCTCTTC
TRBD1,NA,TRBV24-1,TRBJ2-4,CATSDPTGGAGKNIQYF,TGTGCCACCAGTGACCCAACAGGGGGCGCCGGCAAAAACATTCAGTACTTC
TRBD2,few,TRBV9,TRBJ2-1,CASSVVSGGYNEQFF,TGTGCCAGCAGCGTAGTCAGCGGGGGGTACAATGAGCAGTTCTTC
NA,many,TRBV27,TRBJ1-2,CASSLSYRVDGYTF,TGTGCCAGCAGTTTATCGTACAGGGTCGATGGCTACACCTTC
NA,few,TRBV20-1,TRBJ1-6,CSASTATSYSPLHF,TGCAGTGCTAGCACTGCCACATCCTATTCACCCCTCCACTTT
TRBD2,many,TRBV2,TRBJ2-3,CASRTSGGSSTDTQYF,TGTGCCAGCCGGACTAGCGGGGGTAGTAGCACAGATACGCAGTATTTT
TRBD1,few,TRBV3-1,TRBJ2-2,CASSPDLGQGARGAGELFF,TGTGCCAGCAGCCCAGATCTCGGACAGGGGGCAAGGGGGGCCGGGGAGCTGTTTTTT
NA,many,TRBV7-2,TRBJ1-1,CASSSLGGRVAFF,TGTGCCAGCAGCTCCCTAGGGGGAAGGGTCGCTTTCTTT
TRBD2,NA,TRBV11-1,TRBJ2-2,CASRLVAAGVNTGELFF,TGTGCCAGCAGACTTGTCGCAGCGGGGGTCAACACCGGGGAGCTGTTTTTT
NA,many,TRBV27,TRBJ1-6,CASSIYRESNSPLHF,TGTGCCAGCAGTATCTACAGGGAGAGTAATTCACCCCTCCACTTT
TRBD2,many,TRBV20-1,TRBJ2-1,CSADPGEAGGIYEQFF,TGCAGTGCTGACCCGGGGGAAGCGGGGGGGATTTATGAGCAGTTCTTC
TRBD1,many,TRBV18,TRBJ2-2,CASSPGQGNTGELFF,TGTGCCAGCAGTCCCGGACAGGGGAACACCGGGGAGCTGTTTTTT
TRBD1,few,TRBV29-1,TRBJ1-2,CSVSQDRGYGYTF,TGCAGCGTTTCCCAGGACAGGGGATATGGCTACACCTTC
TRBD1,many,TRBV28,TRBJ1-2,CASNREATGLFYGYTF,TGTGCCAGCAACCGGGAGGCGACAGGGCTATTCTATGGCTACACCTTC
TRBD2,many,TRBV2,TRBJ2-2,CASSADTSGGAKAGELFF,TGTGCCAGCAGCGCCGATACTAGCGGGGGGGCCAAGGCCGGGGAGCTGTTTTTT
TRBD2,few,TRBV14,TRBJ2-1,CASSQGLAGGITYNEQFF,TGTGCCAGCAGCCAAGGACTAGCGGGGGGTATAACCTACAATGAGCAGTTCTTC
NA,few,TRBV6-1,TRBJ1-3,CASSERAAPSGNTIYF,TGTGCCAGCAGTGAAAGGGCAGCTCCCTCTGGAAACACCATATATTTT
NA,few,TRBV6-1,TRBJ1-2,CASSEGRVGNYGYTF,TGTGCCAGCAGTGAGGGTAGGGTGGGGAACTATGGCTACACCTTC
NA,many,TRBV5-1,TRBJ1-5,CASSLSGGNQPQHF,TGCGCCAGCAGCTTGAGCGGGGGGAATCAGCCCCAGCATTTT
NA,NA,TRBV12-3/TRBV12-4,TRBJ2-2,CASTIHGAGELFF,TGTGCCAGCACCATTCATGGGGCCGGGGAGTTGTTTTTT
NA,NA,TRBV11-2,TRBJ1-6,CASSLRNSPLHF,TGTGCCAGCAGCTTAAGGAATTCACCCCTCCACTTT
NA,few,TRBV27,TRBJ2-7,CASSFGGSSYEQYF,TGTGCCAGCAGTTTCGGCGGAAGCTCCTACGAGCAGTACTTC
TRBD1,few,TRBV18,TRBJ1-5,CASSPQTGTNQPQHF,TGTGCCAGCTCACCCCAGACAGGGACCAATCAGCCCCAGCATTTT
NA,NA,TRBV5-1,TRBJ2-7,CASSPGMPPYYEQYF,TGCGCCAGCAGTCCGGGTATGCCACCATACTACGAGCAGTACTTC